The subject of this entry is one T cell receptor (beta chain). Its antigen target is currently unknown. Per-base qualities were not stored, and no clone one base away is much larger. For sequencing of the TCRbeta CDR3 region, genomic DNA was extracted from the sorted cells. TCRbeta CDR3 regions were sequenced using the immunoSEQ Assay. TCRdb holds this immuneACCESS table with in-frame rearrangements only. Some clones are missing; in checked studies, unresolved V genes explain under half, and the rest has no known cause. Present in this sample are under 80,000 clones, about 90% of which were seen just once. The ten top clones hold around 0.78% of the sample. Patients with a history of autoimmune disease or receiving systemic immunosuppression were excluded from the trial. Peripheral blood for TCR sequencing was collected from all dose cohorts at baseline, on cycle 4 day 1, and on cycle 7 day 1. Samples came from an open-label, multicenter, first-in-human phase I dose-escalation trial of ivuxolimab. Adults with locally advanced or metastatic melanoma, renal cell, hepatocellular, or head and neck squamous cell carcinoma were enrolled in the trial. CD4+ and CD8+ T cells were sorted separately from peripheral blood before TCR sequencing.

The germline ends are 8 bases apart after V is trimmed by 4 bases and J by 3 bases. CDR1 and CDR2, per the germline V gene (reference sequence), are SGHKS and YYEKEE. From its cysteine to its phenylalanine, the CDR3 spans 12 amino acids. CDR3 DNA is the only sequence kept; it has 36 bases, read in frame from the first base. This sample stems from a study of OX40 agonist ivuxolimab in advanced cancers. Background on the whole study: Ivuxolimab was a fully human IgG2 agonistic monoclonal antibody targeting the costimulatory receptor OX40 (CD134). Intravenous ivuxolimab was administered to patients every 2 weeks at six dose levels: 0.01, 0.1, 0.3, 1.5, 3 and 10 mg/kg. The dose-escalation cohort was over 70% male with a mean age of approximately 60 years, ranging from roughly 23 to 85. Patients were allowed to have had prior anti-PD-1, anti-PD-L1 or anti-CTLA-4 therapy, and approximately 39% of the dose-escalation patients had been treated with checkpoint inhibitors. Partial responses were achieved by three dose-escalation patients, of whom one had hepatocellular carcinoma and two had cutaneous melanoma. The paper reports the monotherapy dose-escalation portion (N of about 47 patients) of the phase I ivuxolimab trial. Peripheral TCRbeta sequencing was intended to test whether TCR sequence diversity was altered and clonal T-cell expansion was caused by ivuxolimab. Of the approximately 53 patients in dose escalation, approximately 20 had hepatocellular carcinoma, some 15 had melanoma, 9 had renal cell carcinoma and 9 had head and neck cancer. Study-wide findings and limitations: Which antigens the clonally expanded peripheral T cells were specific for was not determined. After ivuxolimab, more expanded clones were found on average in CD8+ T cells than in CD4+ T cells. Clonal expansion of both CD4+ and CD8+ blood T cells was observed from baseline to week 6 at doses 0.1 to 3.0 mg/kg. In partial responders in the 0.1-3.0 mg/kg groups, normalized peripheral clonal expansion was found to be among the lowest, especially among CD8+ T cells. Low levels of normalized T-cell clonal expansion were also seen in some patients who did not respond.

Sample: CD4+ or CD8+ T cells sorted from blood, taken in a trial of the OX40 agonist ivuxolimab. The clonotype originates from an adult with an advanced solid tumor such as melanoma, head and neck, liver or kidney cancer. The chain couples TRBV5-5 to TRBJ2-7, with a tentative D gene TRBD1 over 5 matching bases. The CDR3 in this case is CASSLQDYEQYF. The DNA reads TGTGCCAGCAGCCTACAGGACTACGAGCAGTACTTC.